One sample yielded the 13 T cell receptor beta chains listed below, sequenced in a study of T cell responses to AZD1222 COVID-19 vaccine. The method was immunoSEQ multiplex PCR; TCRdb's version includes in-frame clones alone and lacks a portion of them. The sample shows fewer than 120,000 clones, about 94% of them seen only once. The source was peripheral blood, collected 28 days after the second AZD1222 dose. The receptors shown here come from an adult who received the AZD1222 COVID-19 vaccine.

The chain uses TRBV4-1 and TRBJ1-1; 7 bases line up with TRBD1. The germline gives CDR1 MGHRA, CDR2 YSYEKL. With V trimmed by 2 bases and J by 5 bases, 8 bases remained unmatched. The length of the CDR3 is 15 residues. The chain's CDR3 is CASSQRVTGETEAFF. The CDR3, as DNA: TGCGCCAGCAGCCAACGGGTTACAGGGGAAACTGAAGCTTTCTTT.

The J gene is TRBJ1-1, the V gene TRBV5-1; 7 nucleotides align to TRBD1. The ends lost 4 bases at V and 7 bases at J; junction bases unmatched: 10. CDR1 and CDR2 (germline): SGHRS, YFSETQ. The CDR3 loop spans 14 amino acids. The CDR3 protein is CASSPGTTGVEAFF. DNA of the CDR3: TGCGCCAGCAGCCCTGGCACAACAGGGGTTGAAGCTTTCTTT.

The CDR3 coding sequence is TGTGCCAGCAGATCGAGCCGAACGACCCTGCCCCAGCATTTT. Translation gives CASRSSRTTLPQHF. The chain is built from TRBV6-5 and TRBJ1-5; D remains ambiguous. The CDR3 contains 14 residues. CDR1 MNHEY and CDR2 SVGAGI come from the germline V gene. Trimming cost V 6 bases and J 9 bases, with 18 bases left between them.

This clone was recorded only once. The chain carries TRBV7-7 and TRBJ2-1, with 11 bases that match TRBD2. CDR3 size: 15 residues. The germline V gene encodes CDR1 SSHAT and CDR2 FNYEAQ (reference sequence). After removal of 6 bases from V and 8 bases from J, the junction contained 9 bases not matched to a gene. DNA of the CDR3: TGTGCCAGCAGTCGACTAGCGGGACATAAGGATGAGCAGTTCTTC. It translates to CASSRLAGHKDEQFF.

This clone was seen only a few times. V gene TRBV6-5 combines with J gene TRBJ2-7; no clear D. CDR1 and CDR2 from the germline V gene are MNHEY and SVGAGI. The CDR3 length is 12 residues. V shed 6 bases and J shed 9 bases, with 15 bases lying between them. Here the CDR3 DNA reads TGTGCCAGCAGCCGACCTTACAATATGCAGTACTTC. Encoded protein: CASSRPYNMQYF.

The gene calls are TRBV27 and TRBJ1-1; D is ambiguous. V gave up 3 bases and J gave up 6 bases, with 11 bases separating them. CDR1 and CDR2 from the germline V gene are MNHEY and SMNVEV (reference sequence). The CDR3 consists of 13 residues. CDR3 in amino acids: CASSLAISAEAFF. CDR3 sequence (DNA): TGTGCCAGCAGTTTGGCGATTAGCGCTGAAGCTTTCTTT.

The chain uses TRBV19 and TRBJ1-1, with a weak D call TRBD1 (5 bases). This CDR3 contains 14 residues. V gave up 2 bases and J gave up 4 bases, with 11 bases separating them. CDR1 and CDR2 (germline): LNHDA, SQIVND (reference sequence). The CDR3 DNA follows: TGTGCCAGTAGTATACTCGGGGCCGGCACTGAAGCTTTCTTT. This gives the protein CASSILGAGTEAFF.

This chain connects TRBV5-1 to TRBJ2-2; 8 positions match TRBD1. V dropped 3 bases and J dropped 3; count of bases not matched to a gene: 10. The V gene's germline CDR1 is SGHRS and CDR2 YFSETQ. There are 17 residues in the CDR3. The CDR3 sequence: CASSSTDRVMDTGELFF. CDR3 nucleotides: TGCGCCAGCAGCTCCACGGACAGGGTCATGGACACCGGGGAGCTGTTTTTT.

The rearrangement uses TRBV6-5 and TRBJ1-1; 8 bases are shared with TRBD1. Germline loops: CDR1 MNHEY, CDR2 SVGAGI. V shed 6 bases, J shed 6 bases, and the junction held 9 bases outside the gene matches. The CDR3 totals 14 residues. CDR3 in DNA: TGTGCCAGCAGCGTGGACAGGGAAGGCGCTGAAGCTTTCTTT. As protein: CASSVDREGAEAFF.

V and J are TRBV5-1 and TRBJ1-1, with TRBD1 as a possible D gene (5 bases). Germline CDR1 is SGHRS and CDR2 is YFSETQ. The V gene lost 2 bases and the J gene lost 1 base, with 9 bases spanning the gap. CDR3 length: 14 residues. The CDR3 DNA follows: TGCGCCAGCAGCTTTCAGGGTGGGAACACTGAAGCTTTCTTT. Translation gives CASSFQGGNTEAFF. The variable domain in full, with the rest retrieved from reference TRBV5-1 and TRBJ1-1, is KAGVTQTPRYLIKTRGQQVTLSCSPISGHRSVSWYQQTPGQGLQFLFEYFSETQRNKGNFPGRFSGRQFSNSRSEMNVSTLELGDSALYLCASSFQGGNTEAFFGQGTRLTVV.

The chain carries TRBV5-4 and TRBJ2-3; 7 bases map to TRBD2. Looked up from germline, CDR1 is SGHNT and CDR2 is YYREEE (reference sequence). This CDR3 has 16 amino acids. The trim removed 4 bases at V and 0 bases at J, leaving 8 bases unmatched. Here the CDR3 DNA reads TGTGCCAGCAGCCCCACTAGCGAGACTAGCACAGATACGCAGTATTTT. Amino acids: CASSPTSETSTDTQYF.

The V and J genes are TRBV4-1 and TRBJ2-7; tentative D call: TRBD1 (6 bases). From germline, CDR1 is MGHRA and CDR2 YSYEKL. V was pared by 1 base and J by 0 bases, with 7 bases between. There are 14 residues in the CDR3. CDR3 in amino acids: CASSQADSSYEQYF. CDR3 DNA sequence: TGCGCCAGCAGCCAAGCGGACAGCTCCTACGAGCAGTACTTC.

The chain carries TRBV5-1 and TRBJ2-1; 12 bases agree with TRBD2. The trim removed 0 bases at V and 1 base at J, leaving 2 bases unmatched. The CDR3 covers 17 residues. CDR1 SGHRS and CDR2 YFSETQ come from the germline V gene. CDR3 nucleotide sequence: TGCGCCAGCAGCTTGGCCCTAGCGGGAGGGTCCTACAATGAGCAGTTCTTC. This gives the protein CASSLALAGGSYNEQFF.